The 22 T cell receptor beta chains in this list originate from one sample, sequenced in a study of OX40 agonist ivuxolimab in advanced cancers. Data came from immunoSEQ multiplex PCR; TCRdb stores just in-frame clones and leaves some out. There are some 100,000 clones in the sample; about 90% occur only once, and 0.7% to 1% lies in the top ten. The specimen comprised CD4+ or CD8+ T cells sorted from blood, sampled in a trial of the OX40 agonist ivuxolimab. The receptor source for this set is an adult with an advanced solid tumor such as melanoma, head and neck, liver or kidney cancer.

Of note for this clone: Additional DNA sequences in this sample encode the identical CDR3. The rearrangement uses TRBV28 and TRBJ2-7; 9 nucleotides match TRBD2. The CDR3 totals 15 residues. V lost 4 bases and J lost 0; bases outside the gene matches: 4. Germline loops: CDR1 MDHEN, CDR2 SYDVKM. CDR3 nucleotide sequence: TGTGCCAGCAGTTCCGCAGCGGGGGGCTCCTACGAGCAGTACTTC. Translated, it gives CASSSAAGGSYEQYF.

The sample holds a few counts of this clone. The genes are TRBV7-2 and TRBJ1-3; 9 bases match TRBD1. CDR1 and CDR2 from the germline V gene are SGHTA and FQGNSA. V lost 4 bases to trimming and J lost 5 bases; unmatched junction nucleotides: 6. The CDR3 has 15 residues. CDR3 nucleotides: TGTGCCAGCAGCTCCGGGACAGGGCTTAGAAACACCATATATTTT. This encodes CASSSGTGLRNTIYF.

This chain joins TRBV6-1 and TRBJ1-3; TRBD1 matches 8 bases. The germline gives CDR1 MNHNS, CDR2 SASEGT. This CDR3 is built from 14 residues. The V and J ends lost 8 bases and 1 base, in that order; junction bases with no gene match: 4. In DNA form, the CDR3 reads TGTGCCAGCGCCACAGGGGGATCTGGAAACACCATATATTTT. It specifies CASATGGSGNTIYF.

This clone was recorded at least ten times. The CDR3 bases are TGTGCCAGCAGCTTTGTCTGGAATTCACCCCTCCACTTT. It specifies CASSFVWNSPLHF. The chain carries TRBV5-4 and TRBJ1-6; D uncertain. Trimming removed 2 bases from V and 7 bases from J, with 7 bases in between. Germline CDR1 is SGHNT and CDR2 is YYREEE (reference sequence). There are 13 residues in the CDR3.

The V call is TRBV21-1, the J call TRBJ2-5. TRBV21-1 is noted as a pseudogene. This CDR3 comprises 18 residues. This chain's CDR3 is CASSPSTPPPRTEETQYF. Written as DNA, the CDR3 is TGTGCCAGCAGCCCCTCGACACCCCCCCCGAGGACCGAAGAGACCCAGTACTTC.

The J gene is TRBJ2-2, the V gene TRBV6-1; 10 bases are shared with TRBD1. V lost 4 bases, J lost 5 bases, and 7 bases stayed unmatched. The length of the CDR3 is 16 residues. Germline CDR1 MNHNS, CDR2 SASEGT. This CDR3 is CASSGGQGYATGELFF. The CDR3 nucleotides read TGTGCCAGCAGTGGGGGACAGGGGTATGCGACCGGGGAGCTGTTTTTT.

V gene TRBV19 combines with J gene TRBJ1-5; 10 nucleotides align to TRBD1. The trim removed 6 bases at V and 7 bases at J, leaving 3 bases unmatched. CDR1 and CDR2 (germline): LNHDA, SQIVND (reference sequence). The CDR3 has 13 residues. CDR3 in amino acids: CASRGTGDQPQHF. For the CDR3, the DNA is TGTGCCAGTAGGGGGACAGGGGACCAGCCCCAGCATTTT.

As for this clone: A read error may account for a junction end that differs from germline. This chain uses TRBV7-7 with TRBJ2-3; D unclear. CDR3 length: 13 residues. CDR1 is SSHAT, CDR2 FNYEAQ, per germline (reference sequence). This CDR3 is CASSLDSGDTQYF. CDR3 DNA: TGTGCTAGCAGCTTAGATTCCGGAGATACGCAGTATTTT.

In its sample, this clone was seen once. The J gene is TRBJ1-5, the V gene TRBV6-6; a possible D gene is TRBD1 (5 bases). Germline loops: CDR1 MNHNY, CDR2 SVGAGI (reference sequence). This CDR3 comprises 14 residues. Trimming removed 2 bases at V and 3 bases at J, with 8 bases between. The DNA for the CDR3 is TGTGCCAGCAGTTACCAGGGTTCCAATCAGCCCCAGCATTTT. The encoded protein is CASSYQGSNQPQHF.

The CDR3 DNA follows: TGTGCCAGCAGCTTAGCATCAGGGAGTGTAAACACTGAAGCTTTCTTT. It codes for CASSLASGSVNTEAFF. The V call is TRBV7-2, the J call TRBJ1-1; weak D call: TRBD1 (5 bases). The CDR3 has 16 amino acids. V was cut by 0 bases and J by 2 bases, with 13 bases left in between. Germline-derived CDR1 and CDR2 are SGHTA and FQGNSA.

The chain couples TRBV11-2 to TRBJ2-1; D may be TRBD2 (5 bases). The germline V gene encodes CDR1 SGHAT and CDR2 FQNNGV. The V end was cut by 5 bases, the J end by 2 bases, with 19 bases between. This CDR3 comprises 17 residues. The CDR3 reads CASSDRRPPRAYNEQFF. The CDR3 DNA reads as TGTGCCAGCAGCGACCGGAGGCCGCCGAGGGCCTACAATGAGCAGTTCTTC.

The J gene is TRBJ2-5, the V gene TRBV7-2; 8 positions agree with TRBD2. The J segment lost 4 bases and the V segment lost 6 bases, leaving 7 bases of the junction unmatched. CDR3 length: 14 amino acids. Germline V gives CDR1 SGHTA, CDR2 FQGNSA. The DNA for the CDR3 is TGTGCCAGCAGGGGCGGGGGGCCCGTAGAGACCCAGTACTTC. Residues: CASRGGGPVETQYF.

V and J are TRBV7-9 and TRBJ2-3, with D possibly being TRBD1 (5 bases). V was pared by 5 bases and J by 1 base, with 16 bases between. The germline V gene encodes CDR1 SEHNR and CDR2 FQNEAQ (reference sequence). This CDR3 is built from 16 residues. CDR3: CASSPGGLGGTDTQYF. The DNA of the CDR3 is TGTGCCAGCAGCCCCGGCGGCCTAGGGGGCACAGATACGCAGTATTTT.

V usage is TRBV7-2 and J usage is TRBJ2-5; 9 bases are shared with TRBD2. CDR1 and CDR2 (germline): SGHTA, FQGNSA. There are 17 residues in the CDR3. Trimming at V came to 1 base and at J to 6 bases, leaving 12 bases not matched to a gene. In DNA, the CDR3 is TGTGCCAGCAGCTTAGTAAGCCAGCGGGGGGCCAGAAAGACCCAGTACTTC. Protein sequence: CASSLVSQRGARKTQYF.

Of note for this clone: Other nucleotide sequences in the sample specify the same CDR3. This chain uses TRBV6-6 with TRBJ1-1; 7 nucleotides agree with TRBD1. Germline-derived CDR1 and CDR2 are MNHNY and SVGAGI (reference sequence). With 9 bases clipped from V and 4 bases from J, the junction kept 8 bases outside the gene matches. This CDR3 has 13 residues. The CDR3 DNA follows: TGTGCCAGTAGTAACAGGGGCAGCACTGAAGCTTTCTTT. This codes for CASSNRGSTEAFF.

The rearrangement uses TRBV10-3 and TRBJ1-2, with 12 positions matching TRBD1. This CDR3 region has 17 residues. V dropped 2 bases and J dropped 7; count of bases not matched to a gene: 11. Germline assignment: CDR1 ENHRY and CDR2 SYGVKD. The CDR3 loop is CAISETNTGTGGSGYTF. The CDR3 DNA reads TGTGCCATCAGTGAGACAAATACCGGGACAGGGGGCTCTGGCTACACCTTC.

This sequence joins TRBV5-1 and TRBJ1-1; 9 bases are shared with TRBD1. V was clipped by 0 bases and J by 6 bases; unmatched bases: 6. Germline lookup yields CDR1 SGHRS and CDR2 YFSETQ. The CDR3 has 15 residues. CDR3 region: CASSLGGTGKPEAFF. CDR3 in DNA: TGCGCCAGCAGCTTGGGTGGGACAGGGAAGCCTGAAGCTTTCTTT.

The chain employs TRBV7-9 and TRBJ1-5; D is uncertain. Germline CDR1 and CDR2: SEHNR and FQNEAQ (reference sequence). V lost 1 base to trimming and J lost 1 base, with 14 bases between them. The CDR3 has 17 amino acids. CDR3 nucleotides: TGTGCCAGCAGCTTAGAATTGGGCAGGCTCAGCAATCAGCCCCAGCATTTT. Its protein product is CASSLELGRLSNQPQHF.

The chain is built from TRBV30 and TRBJ2-3; TRBD1 agrees at 7 bases. The CDR3 has 13 residues. The J segment lost 4 bases and the V segment lost 7 bases, leaving 8 bases of the junction unmatched. Germline V gives CDR1 GTSNPN, CDR2 SVGIG (reference sequence). CDR3 sequence: CAFNRGNADTQYF. Here the CDR3 DNA reads TGTGCCTTTAACAGGGGCAACGCAGATACGCAGTATTTT.

V gene TRBV7-3 combines with J gene TRBJ1-5, with a possible D match to TRBD1 (5 bases). V lost 0 bases, J lost 6 bases, and 6 bases lay in between. CDR1 is SGHTA, CDR2 FQGTGA, per germline. This CDR3 contains 13 residues. The CDR3 DNA follows: TGTGCCAGCAGCTTAACCGGGGGTCAGCCCCAGCATTTT. Its protein is CASSLTGGQPQHF.

This chain links TRBV4-2 with TRBJ2-7; D is perhaps TRBD1 or TRBD2 (5 bases each). CDR3 length: 16 residues. V gave up 0 bases and J gave up 3 bases, with 15 bases separating them. The germline V gene has CDR1 LGHNA and CDR2 YNFKEQ. DNA for the CDR3: TGTGCCAGCAGCCAAGACCCCCGGGACGGTATCTACGAGCAGTACTTC. Encoded protein: CASSQDPRDGIYEQYF.

Notes on this clone: The junction and the germline gene differ at one end; a read error may be behind it. The gene calls are TRBV5-1 and TRBJ2-2; 8 nucleotides agree with TRBD2. The CDR3 covers 17 residues. In germline, CDR1 is SGHRS, CDR2 YFSETQ. DNA for the CDR3: TGCGCCACCAGCTTTCGCATCGCGGGGGGGAACACCGGGGAGCTGTTTTTT. It codes for CATSFRIAGGNTGELFF. Together with reference TRBV5-1 and TRBJ2-2, the CDR3 gives the full variable domain: KAGVTQTPRYLIKTRGQQVTLSCSPISGHRSVSWYQQTPGQGLQFLFEYFSETQRNKGNFPGRFSGRQFSNSRSEMNVSTLELGDSALYLCATSFRIAGGNTGELFFGEGSRLTVL.